This T cell receptor (beta chain) was obtained from a study of blood T cell repertoires in COVID-19. At the level of the study: COVID-19 samples, acute and convalescent, were from the United States, Italy and Spain. Sources were T cells, B-cell-depleted T cells, or PBMCs; the material itself was cDNA or gDNA.

The germline V gene encodes CDR1 SEHNR and CDR2 FQNEAQ (reference sequence). The CDR3 covers 11 residues. V dropped 5 bases and J dropped 5 bases, with 7 bases sitting between them. This clone showed up just a few times. TCRdb's table, derived via immunoSEQ multiplex PCR, lists solely in-frame clones and lacks some. The sample includes some 110,000 clones, more than 75% of them seen just once. Source material: peripheral blood. This chain connects TRBV7-9 to TRBJ2-7, with D hard to call. The receptor was isolated from a man aged 70 or older with acute or convalescent COVID-19. The CDR3 DNA is TGTGCCAGCAGCCCAGGCGACGAGCAGTACTTC. Encoded protein: CASSPGDEQYF.